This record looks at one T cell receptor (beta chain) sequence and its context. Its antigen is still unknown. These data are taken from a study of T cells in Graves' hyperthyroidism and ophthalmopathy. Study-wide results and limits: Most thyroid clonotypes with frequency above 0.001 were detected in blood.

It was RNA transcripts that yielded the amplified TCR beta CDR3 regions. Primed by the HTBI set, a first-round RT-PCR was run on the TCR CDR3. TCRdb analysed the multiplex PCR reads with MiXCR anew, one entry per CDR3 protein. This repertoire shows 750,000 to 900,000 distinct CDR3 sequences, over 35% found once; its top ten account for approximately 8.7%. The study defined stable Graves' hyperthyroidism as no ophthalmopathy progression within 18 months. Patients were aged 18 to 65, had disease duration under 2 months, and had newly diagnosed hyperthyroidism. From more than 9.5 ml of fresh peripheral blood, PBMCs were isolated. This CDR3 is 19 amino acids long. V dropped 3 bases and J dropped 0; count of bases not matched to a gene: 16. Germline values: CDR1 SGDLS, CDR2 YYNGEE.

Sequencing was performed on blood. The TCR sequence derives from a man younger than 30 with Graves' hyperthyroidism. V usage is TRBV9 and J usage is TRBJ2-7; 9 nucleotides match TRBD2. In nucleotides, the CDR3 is TGTGCCAGCAGCGCCCGGGGGCCTAGCGGGATCATCGACTCCTACGAGCAGTACTTC. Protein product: CASSARGPSGIIDSYEQYF.